This T cell receptor beta chain was sequenced during a study of blood T cell repertoires in COVID-19. Overall study context: There were acute and convalescent COVID-19 samples, and they came from the United States, Italy and Spain. Sample material is recorded as cDNA or gDNA derived from T cells, B-cell-depleted T cells, or PBMCs.

Germline V gene lookup returns CDR1 SGHDN and CDR2 FVKESK. V shed 4 bases and J shed 3 bases, with 15 bases lying between them. The CDR3 length is 16 residues. Per the study methods: Amplification with reference gene primers provided the estimates of nucleated cell counts. The assay was immunoSEQ multiplex PCR, and TCRdb's table has in-frame clones only and misses some. The DNA gave D and trimming, while V, J and clone size come from that table. The sample lists 100,000 to 150,000 clones, approximately 89% occurring once. The receptor was derived from a man aged 45-60 years with acute or convalescent COVID-19. The sequencing input was peripheral blood. The chain joins TRBV14 to TRBJ2-2; the D gene is possibly TRBD2 (6 bases). The CDR3 sequence is CASSRNGGSYTGELFF. In DNA form, the CDR3 reads TGTGCCAGCAGCCGCAACGGAGGGTCGTACACCGGGGAGCTGTTTTTT.